These T cell receptor beta chains were read from a single sample in a study of T cell responses to AZD1222 COVID-19 vaccine. Measured with immunoSEQ multiplex PCR; TCRdb has only the in-frame clones, and not every one. Of 99,000 or so clones listed, about 89% were seen once; the top ten hold 18%. The specimen was peripheral blood, collected on day 0 of AZD1222 vaccination. The receptor source for this set is an adult in good health. The CDR3 runs from the conserved cysteine through the conserved F or W. The D gene is left open where the match is weak. Some rows mark clone size as missing; the rest say once, few, many or name a class of expanded clone.

d_call: .
j_call: TRBJ1-5
clone_size: .
v_call: TRBV10-2
cdr3_nt: TGCGCCAGCAGTGAGACAGGTTGGGAACAGCCCCAGCATTTT
cdr3_aa: CASSETGWEQPQHF

d_call: TRBD2
j_call: TRBJ2-3
clone_size: .
v_call: TRBV6-5
cdr3_nt: TGTGCCAGCAGTATGACGAGCGGGAACACAGATACGCAGTATTTT
cdr3_aa: CASSMTSGNTDTQYF

d_call: .
j_call: TRBJ1-2
clone_size: .
v_call: TRBV6-5
cdr3_nt: TGTGCCAGCAGTTACTCGGGAACCCTCGGAGGCTACACCTTC
cdr3_aa: CASSYSGTLGGYTF

d_call: TRBD1
j_call: TRBJ2-3
clone_size: .
v_call: TRBV6-5
cdr3_nt: TGTGCCAGCAGCCCCGGGACAGGGTTTGATACGCAGTATTTT
cdr3_aa: CASSPGTGFDTQYF

d_call: .
j_call: TRBJ2-2
clone_size: .
v_call: TRBV4-1
cdr3_nt: TGCGCCAGCAGCCAGCGGGACCAGGGGTCAGGGGAGCTGTTTTTT
cdr3_aa: CASSQRDQGSGELFF

d_call: TRBD2
j_call: TRBJ2-5
clone_size: .
v_call: TRBV14
cdr3_nt: TGTGCCAGCAGCCAAGGAGGGACTAGCGGGGCAGAGACCCAGTACTTC
cdr3_aa: CASSQGGTSGAETQYF

d_call: .
j_call: TRBJ2-1
clone_size: .
v_call: TRBV27
cdr3_nt: TGTGCCAGCAGTCTACCAGACCGCAATGAGCAGTTCTTC
cdr3_aa: CASSLPDRNEQFF

d_call: TRBD2
j_call: TRBJ2-7
clone_size: .
v_call: TRBV9
cdr3_nt: TGTGCCAGCAGCGTAGAAGGCGGGGGCTCCTACGAGCAGTACTTC
cdr3_aa: CASSVEGGGSYEQYF

d_call: TRBD1
j_call: TRBJ1-2
clone_size: .
v_call: TRBV6-5
cdr3_nt: TGTGCCAGCAGGAAAGGACAGGGGCTGGGCTATGGCTACACCTTC
cdr3_aa: CASRKGQGLGYGYTF

d_call: .
j_call: TRBJ1-3
clone_size: .
v_call: TRBV2
cdr3_nt: TGTGCCAGCAGGTTCGACAGGACCTTCTCTGGAAACACCATATATTTT
cdr3_aa: CASRFDRTFSGNTIYF

d_call: .
j_call: TRBJ2-1
clone_size: .
v_call: TRBV10-3
cdr3_nt: TGTGCCATCCGAAGTGGGGACCGCTACAATGAGCAGTTCTTC
cdr3_aa: CAIRSGDRYNEQFF

d_call: .
j_call: TRBJ1-4
clone_size: .
v_call: TRBV14
cdr3_nt: TGTGCCAGCAGCCAAGTCATAGGGGGGGAACTTTTTAATGAAAAACTGTTTTTT
cdr3_aa: CASSQVIGGELFNEKLFF

d_call: .
j_call: TRBJ1-1
clone_size: .
v_call: TRBV11-2
cdr3_nt: TGTGCCAGCAGCTTAAGGGGCACAGCGAACACTGAAGCTTTCTTT
cdr3_aa: CASSLRGTANTEAFF

d_call: TRBD1
j_call: TRBJ1-2
clone_size: few
v_call: TRBV7-2
cdr3_nt: TGTGCCAGCAGCTCGATGACAGGGGTTGATGGCTACACCTTC
cdr3_aa: CASSSMTGVDGYTF

d_call: .
j_call: TRBJ2-7
clone_size: .
v_call: TRBV6-1
cdr3_nt: TGTGCCAGCAGTGAACAGGGATCCGTAAGCTCCTACGAGCAGTACTTC
cdr3_aa: CASSEQGSVSSYEQYF

d_call: .
j_call: TRBJ2-1
clone_size: .
v_call: TRBV9
cdr3_nt: TGTGCCAGCAGCGTCGGATGGCCCAATGAGCAGTTCTTC
cdr3_aa: CASSVGWPNEQFF

d_call: .
j_call: TRBJ2-7
clone_size: .
v_call: TRBV14
cdr3_nt: TGTGCCAGCAGCCTTAAGACCTACGAGCAGTACTTC
cdr3_aa: CASSLKTYEQYF

d_call: .
j_call: TRBJ1-3
clone_size: .
v_call: TRBV27
cdr3_nt: TGTGCCAGCAGTTTATCGGTGGGACTATCGGGAAACACCATATATTTT
cdr3_aa: CASSLSVGLSGNTIYF

d_call: .
j_call: TRBJ2-2
clone_size: .
v_call: TRBV7-3
cdr3_nt: TGTGCCAGCAGCTTAATGGGGTCGGGGTCGAACACCGGGGAGCTGTTTTTT
cdr3_aa: CASSLMGSGSNTGELFF

d_call: .
j_call: TRBJ1-2
clone_size: .
v_call: TRBV7-8
cdr3_nt: TGTGCCAGCAGCAGGGATTATGGCTACACCTTC
cdr3_aa: CASSRDYGYTF

d_call: .
j_call: TRBJ1-2
clone_size: .
v_call: TRBV30
cdr3_nt: TGTGCCTGGATCCCCATGGGGACACCTAAGACTAACTATGGCTACACCTTC
cdr3_aa: CAWIPMGTPKTNYGYTF

d_call: TRBD1
j_call: TRBJ1-5
clone_size: .
v_call: TRBV2
cdr3_nt: TGTGCCAGCAGCGTAATCCGGGACAGGGGTACTTATAGCAATCAGCCCCAGCATTTT
cdr3_aa: CASSVIRDRGTYSNQPQHF

d_call: .
j_call: TRBJ1-2
clone_size: .
v_call: TRBV4-2
cdr3_nt: TGTGCCAGCAGCCAAGATGTGGATGGGTATGGCTACACCTTC
cdr3_aa: CASSQDVDGYGYTF

d_call: .
j_call: TRBJ2-1
clone_size: .
v_call: TRBV9
cdr3_nt: TGTGCCAGCAGCGATGCCGGGACCTCCTACAATGAGCAGTTCTTC
cdr3_aa: CASSDAGTSYNEQFF

d_call: .
j_call: TRBJ2-1
clone_size: once
v_call: TRBV10-1
cdr3_nt: TGCGCCAGCAGTGAGTCGAGTCGGCCCTACAATGAGCAGTTCTTC
cdr3_aa: CASSESSRPYNEQFF

d_call: .
j_call: TRBJ1-3
clone_size: .
v_call: TRBV23-1
cdr3_nt: TGCGCCAGCAGTCCTATGCGCGCGGCTGGAAACACCATATATTTT
cdr3_aa: CASSPMRAAGNTIYF

d_call: TRBD1
j_call: TRBJ2-3
clone_size: .
v_call: TRBV9
cdr3_nt: TGTGCCAGCAGCCCGCGAAGACAGGGCGGCACAGATACGCAGTATTTT
cdr3_aa: CASSPRRQGGTDTQYF

d_call: .
j_call: TRBJ2-7
clone_size: .
v_call: TRBV9
cdr3_nt: TGTGCCAGCAGCGTAGCGGGGCAGGGATCCTACGAGCAGTACTTC
cdr3_aa: CASSVAGQGSYEQYF

d_call: .
j_call: TRBJ1-5
clone_size: .
v_call: TRBV6-1
cdr3_nt: TGTGCCAGCAGTGAAACAGCGGGGGCCAATCAGCCCCAGCATTTT
cdr3_aa: CASSETAGANQPQHF

d_call: .
j_call: TRBJ1-3
clone_size: .
v_call: TRBV30
cdr3_nt: TGTGCCTGGAGTGTACAACGGCTCTCTGGAAACACCATATATTTT
cdr3_aa: CAWSVQRLSGNTIYF

d_call: .
j_call: TRBJ2-7
clone_size: .
v_call: TRBV10-3
cdr3_nt: TGTGCCATCAGCGGGACCGACAGCTCCTACGAGCAGTACTTC
cdr3_aa: CAISGTDSSYEQYF

d_call: .
j_call: TRBJ1-6
clone_size: .
v_call: TRBV6-2/TRBV6-3
cdr3_nt: TGTGCCAGCAGTTACTCACGGACGGATTCACCCCTCCACTTT
cdr3_aa: CASSYSRTDSPLHF

d_call: TRBD1
j_call: TRBJ1-3
clone_size: once
v_call: TRBV7-9
cdr3_nt: TGTGCCAGCAGCCAGACAGGGGTGAGAGCTTCTGGAAACACCATATATTTT
cdr3_aa: CASSQTGVRASGNTIYF

d_call: .
j_call: TRBJ1-1
clone_size: .
v_call: TRBV4-2
cdr3_nt: TGTGCCAGCAGCCACAAACTAGACAGACCGAACACTGAAGCTTTCTTT
cdr3_aa: CASSHKLDRPNTEAFF

d_call: .
j_call: TRBJ1-1
clone_size: .
v_call: TRBV20-1
cdr3_nt: TGCAGTGCTAGTGGCAGCATGAACACTGAAGCTTTCTTT
cdr3_aa: CSASGSMNTEAFF

d_call: .
j_call: TRBJ1-2
clone_size: .
v_call: TRBV5-4
cdr3_nt: TGTGCCAGCAGCTTGGAGGGGCTCCCTGGCTACACCTTC
cdr3_aa: CASSLEGLPGYTF

d_call: .
j_call: TRBJ1-3
clone_size: .
v_call: TRBV9
cdr3_nt: TGTGCCAGCAGCGCTGCTCAGGGGCGCCTTCGGAACACCATATATTTT
cdr3_aa: CASSAAQGRLRNTIYF

d_call: TRBD1
j_call: TRBJ2-1
clone_size: .
v_call: TRBV6-5
cdr3_nt: TGTGCCAGCTGGACAGGGCTATACAATGAGCAGTTCTTC
cdr3_aa: CASWTGLYNEQFF

d_call: TRBD1
j_call: TRBJ1-5
clone_size: .
v_call: TRBV27
cdr3_nt: TGTGCCAGCAGTTCCGACAGGGGTAGCCGGCCCCAGCATTTT
cdr3_aa: CASSSDRGSRPQHF

d_call: .
j_call: TRBJ1-5
clone_size: .
v_call: TRBV6-1
cdr3_nt: TGTGCCAGCAGTGAATATAGGATTACTAATAGCAATCAGCCCCAGCATTTT
cdr3_aa: CASSEYRITNSNQPQHF